The T cell receptor (beta chain) under discussion was sequenced for a study of technical replicates of blood from several donors. The CDR3 runs to 13 residues. Looked up from germline, CDR1 is MNHNY and CDR2 is SVGAGI (reference sequence). Trimming pared 5 bases from V and 1 base from J, leaving 9 bases between. Profiling relied on immunoSEQ multiplex PCR, and the TCRdb table lists in-frame clones only, not all of them. The table lists tens of thousands of clones, about 92% of them singletons. Material: PBMCs. The chain recombines TRBV6-6 with TRBJ2-7; D is unresolved. The sequence was obtained from a human donor in good health. Some clones in this sample may be carry-over from other donors' samples. The DNA for the CDR3 is TGTGCCAGCAGTCGCTCGACTTCCTACGAGCAGTACTTC. Protein: CASSRSTSYEQYF.